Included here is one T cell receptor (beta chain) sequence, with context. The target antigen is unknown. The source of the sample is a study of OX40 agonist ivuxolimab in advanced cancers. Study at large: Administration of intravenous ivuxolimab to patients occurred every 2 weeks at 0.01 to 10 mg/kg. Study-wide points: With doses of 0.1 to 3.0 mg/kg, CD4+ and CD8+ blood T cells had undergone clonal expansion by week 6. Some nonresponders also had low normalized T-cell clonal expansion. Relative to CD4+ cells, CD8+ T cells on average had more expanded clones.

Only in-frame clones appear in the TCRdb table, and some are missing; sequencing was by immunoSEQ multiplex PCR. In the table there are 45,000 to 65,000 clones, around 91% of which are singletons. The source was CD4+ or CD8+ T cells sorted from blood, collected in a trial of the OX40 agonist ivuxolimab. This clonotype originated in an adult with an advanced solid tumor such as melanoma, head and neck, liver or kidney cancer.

The CDR3 nucleotides read TGTGCCAGCTCACTTGGGGTTAGCACAGATACGCAGTATTTT. As protein: CASSLGVSTDTQYF. The chain combines TRBV18 with TRBJ2-3; D remains unclear. The CDR3 consists of 14 residues. Trimming stripped 4 bases from V and 0 bases from J, with 8 bases between. The germline CDR1 and CDR2 sequences are KGHSH and LQKENI.